This TCR beta chain was sequenced during a study of CD8 T cells in ankylosing spondylitis. Whole-study results and caveats: Earlier reports found some motif variants in synovial fluid and blood in reactive arthritis. Blood of patients with ankylosing spondylitis appeared to be characterized by a TCR beta motif of several highly homologous variants. Reported data indicate significant enrichment of disease-linked clones within matched ankylosing spondylitis synovial fluid. Clones linked with disease were CD8+ and fairly uncommon in the peripheral blood.

This clonotype showed up many times. Its antigen is as yet unknown. Preparation of TCR beta libraries was done by quantitative 5'-RACE with molecular barcodes. Using its own MiXCR run on the 5' RACE reads, TCRdb lists one record per CDR3 protein. The top ten hold around 3.5% of the sample, which has fewer than 550,000 distinct CDR3 sequences, approximately 5.3% seen once. V lost 0 bases and J 0 bases, leaving 11 bases between the germline ends. The CDR3 contains 16 residues. Per the germline V gene, CDR1 is SGHAT and CDR2 is FQDESV (reference sequence). V is TRBV11-1 and J is TRBJ1-1; TRBD1 might be the D (5 bases). The TCR comes from a male donor with ankylosing spondylitis. Material: blood, either unsorted or a sorted T cell fraction (not recorded which). CDR3 nucleotide sequence: TGTGCCAGCAGCTTAGCAGGGGAAAGACTGAACACTGAAGCTTTCTTT. Translating it yields CASSLAGERLNTEAFF.